The 30 T cell receptor beta chains in this list originate from one sample, sequenced in a study of shared clonotypes between healthy human individuals. Clones were sequenced by immunoSEQ multiplex PCR, and TCRdb holds only the in-frame ones, with some missing. The table shows some 1.5 million clones, with 96% occurring only once. Sequenced input: naive CD4+ T cells sorted from blood. Subset: CD45RA+ positively selected. The receptors shown here come from a man aged 25 to 45 in good health.

This clone has just one count. This chain links TRBV7-8 with TRBJ2-6; no clear D gene. The CDR3 runs 20 residues. CDR1 is SGHVS and CDR2 is FQNEAQ in the germline V gene. V lost 6 bases, J lost 0 bases, and 24 bases lay in between. The DNA for the CDR3 is TGTGCCAGCAGACCAAGTAGGTTTCAGATGAATTCCTCTGGGGCCAACGTCCTGACTTTC. Its protein product is CASRPSRFQMNSSGANVLTF.

The chain joins TRBV7-8 to TRBJ1-5; D remains ambiguous. Trimming shortened V by 2 bases and J by 4 bases, and 9 bases separated the two germline ends. Germline assignment: CDR1 SGHVS and CDR2 FQNEAQ. There are 14 residues in the CDR3. The CDR3, as DNA: TGTGCCAGCAGCTTACAGCGGACGAATCAGCCCCAGCATTTT. This sequence encodes CASSLQRTNQPQHF.

The chain employs TRBV6-5 and TRBJ2-7; 7 nucleotides agree with TRBD2. Germline assignment: CDR1 MNHEY and CDR2 SVGAGI. This CDR3 contains 14 residues. Unmatched junction bases numbered 8, after V lost 6 bases and J lost 3 bases. CDR3 loop: CASSRGLVSYEQYF. The CDR3 region has the DNA TGTGCCAGCAGCCGCGGACTAGTCAGCTACGAGCAGTACTTC.

The rearrangement joins TRBV5-1 to TRBJ2-7; 14 nucleotides agree with TRBD2. Germline V gives CDR1 SGHRS, CDR2 YFSETQ. The CDR3 loop spans 16 amino acids. V gave up 3 bases and J gave up 4 bases; unmatched junction bases: 6. CDR3 region: CASSSGLAGESYEQYF. The CDR3 DNA follows: TGCGCCAGCAGCTCGGGACTAGCGGGAGAAAGTTACGAGCAGTACTTC.

The chain links TRBV28 to TRBJ2-2; TRBD1 matches 11 bases. The germline V gene encodes CDR1 MDHEN and CDR2 SYDVKM. The V segment lost 6 bases and the J segment 4 bases; nucleotides outside the gene matches: 10. The CDR3 covers 17 residues. This chain's CDR3 is CASSLRGQGAFTGELFF. CDR3 sequence (DNA): TGTGCCAGCAGCCTCCGAGGACAGGGGGCTTTCACCGGGGAGCTGTTTTTT. Drawing the rest from reference TRBV28 and TRBJ2-2, the complete variable domain is DVKVTQSSRYLVKRTGEKVFLECVQDMDHENMFWYRQDPGLGLRLIYFSYDVKMKEKGDIPEGYSVSREKKERFSLILESASTNQTSMYLCASSLRGQGAFTGELFFGEGSRLTVL.

The V call is TRBV27, the J call TRBJ2-3; 9 nucleotides match TRBD2. V lost 5 bases and J lost 2; bases outside the gene matches: 23. The CDR3 length is 21 residues. The V gene's germline CDR1 is MNHEY and CDR2 SMNVEV (reference sequence). The CDR3 spells CASSPKSSGRFPYHVTDTQYF. The CDR3 DNA reads TGTGCCAGCAGTCCAAAAAGTAGCGGGAGATTCCCCTATCACGTCACAGATACGCAGTATTTT.

The CDR3 spells CASRILGNTGELFF. The CDR3 DNA sequence: TGCGCCAGCAGAATACTCGGGAACACCGGGGAGCTGTTTTTT. V and J are TRBV10-2 and TRBJ2-2, with D unclear. CDR3 size: 14 residues. V lost 6 bases, J lost 1 base, and 9 bases lay in between. The germline V gene has CDR1 WSHSY and CDR2 SAAADI.

The J gene is TRBJ2-5, the V gene TRBV7-9; perhaps TRBD2 as D (5 bases). The germline V gene encodes CDR1 SEHNR and CDR2 FQNEAQ (reference sequence). The CDR3 sequence is 15 residues long. V was clipped by 1 base and J by 2 bases, with 11 bases between them. The CDR3 loop reads CASSLDSGRQETQYF. The CDR3 DNA reads as TGTGCCAGCAGCTTAGATTCGGGGAGACAAGAGACCCAGTACTTC.

The chain carries TRBV2 and TRBJ2-7; TRBD1 or TRBD2 may be the D gene (5 bases each). Germline V CDR1 and CDR2: SNHLY, FYNNEI. The V gene lost 8 bases and the J gene lost 2 bases, with 13 bases spanning the gap. This CDR3 has 13 amino acids. The CDR3 here is CASSLEGPYEQYF. CDR3 bases: TGTGCCAGCTCCCTTGAGGGGCCCTACGAGCAGTACTTC.

This rearrangement joins TRBV11-2 to TRBJ2-3; D may be TRBD2 (5 bases). Trimming removed 2 bases from V and 5 bases from J, with 14 bases in between. This CDR3 is 15 amino acids long. Per the germline V gene, CDR1 is SGHAT and CDR2 is FQNNGV. The CDR3 region is CASSLYGGAVDTQYF. For the CDR3, the DNA is TGTGCCAGCAGCTTATACGGAGGTGCCGTAGATACGCAGTATTTT. Using reference TRBV11-2 and TRBJ2-3 for the parts outside the CDR3, the full variable domain is EAGVAQSPRYKIIEKRQSVAFWCNPISGHATLYWYQQILGQGPKLLIQFQNNGVVDDSQLPKDRFSAERLKGVDSTLKIQPAKLEDSAVYLCASSLYGGAVDTQYFGPGTRLTVL.

The rearrangement links TRBV7-6 to TRBJ1-2; 10 bases are shared with TRBD1. Germline CDR1 and CDR2: SGHVS and FNYEAQ. The V gene end was trimmed by 4 bases and the J gene end by 1 base; junction bases not matched to a gene: 12. CDR3 length: 18 residues. The CDR3 here is CASSSLSGTGAFNYGYTF. The DNA for the CDR3 is TGTGCCAGCAGCTCCCTCTCCGGGACAGGGGCTTTTAACTATGGCTACACCTTC.

The chain combines TRBV30 with TRBJ2-3, with 11 bases aligning to TRBD2. The CDR3 is 17 residues long. Germline trimming cut 3 bases from V and 6 bases from J; bases unmatched to any gene: 14. Germline V gene sequence: CDR1 GTSNPN, CDR2 SVGIG (reference sequence). The CDR3, as DNA: TGTGCCTGGAGCCTGTCCGCACTAGCGGGAGCTTCCGATACGCAGTATTTT. This sequence encodes CAWSLSALAGASDTQYF.

CDR3 nucleotides: TGTGCCAGCAGCTTGGCGGGAGCGGACACCGGGGAGCTGTTTTTT. This gives the protein CASSLAGADTGELFF. The chain joins TRBV5-5 to TRBJ2-2; TRBD2 is a possible D gene (6 bases). V was trimmed by 0 bases and J by 3 bases, leaving 9 bases between them. The CDR3 covers 15 residues. Looked up from germline, CDR1 is SGHKS and CDR2 is YYEKEE (reference sequence). The full variable domain, completed using reference TRBV5-5 and TRBJ2-2, is DAGVTQSPTHLIKTRGQQVTLRCSPISGHKSVSWYQQVLGQGPQFIFQYYEKEERGRGNFPDRFSARQFPNYSSELNVNALLLGDSALYLCASSLAGADTGELFFGEGSRLTVL.

The V call is TRBV5-1, the J call TRBJ2-5; D is perhaps TRBD1 or TRBD2 (5 bases each). V was pared by 4 bases and J by 4 bases, with 17 bases between. There are 15 residues in the CDR3. Germline V gene data show CDR1 as SGHRS and CDR2 as YFSETQ. The CDR3 DNA follows: TGCGCCAGCAGCCCGGAACCCGGGGCCGGAGAGACCCAGTACTTC. As protein: CASSPEPGAGETQYF.

This chain connects TRBV28 to TRBJ1-5; no firm D call. This CDR3 is built from 11 residues. V shed 2 bases and J shed 8 bases, with 4 bases lying between them. Germline values: CDR1 MDHEN, CDR2 SYDVKM. CDR3 residues: CASSLMEPQHF. The DNA for the CDR3 is TGTGCCAGCAGTTTAATGGAGCCCCAGCATTTT.

In this sample, this clone turned up once. The chain links TRBV7-3 to TRBJ1-2, with D perhaps TRBD1 (6 bases). The germline V gene has CDR1 SGHTA and CDR2 FQGTGA. CDR3 size: 17 residues. V lost 0 bases and J 1 base, leaving 15 bases between the germline ends. CDR3 sequence (DNA): TGTGCCAGCAGCTTAACGGGGGCCGGCAGGTTTAACTATGGCTACACCTTC. Translation gives CASSLTGAGRFNYGYTF.

The chain combines TRBV30 with TRBJ2-7; TRBD1 aligns across 9 bases. Trimming at V came to 5 bases and at J to 5 bases, leaving 1 base not matched to a gene. Germline CDR1 GTSNPN, CDR2 SVGIG (reference sequence). This CDR3 contains 11 residues. The CDR3 region is CAWGTGHEQYF. In nucleotides, the CDR3 is TGTGCCTGGGGGACAGGGCACGAGCAGTACTTC.

The rearrangement links TRBV10-1 to TRBJ2-1; TRBD2 agrees at 7 bases. Trimming at V came to 0 bases and at J to 3 bases, leaving 5 bases not matched to a gene. The CDR3 is made up of 16 amino acids. Germline V gives CDR1 WNHNN, CDR2 SYGVQD (reference sequence). CDR3 in amino acids: CASSESAGLNYNEQFF. Written as DNA, the CDR3 is TGCGCCAGCAGTGAGTCCGCGGGACTAAACTACAATGAGCAGTTCTTC.

J is TRBJ2-1 and V is TRBV7-7; D possibly corresponds to TRBD2 (5 bases). CDR3 size: 13 residues. V shed 0 bases and J shed 10 bases, with 10 bases lying between them. Germline CDR1 SSHAT, CDR2 FNYEAQ (reference sequence). CDR3 region: CASSLALSGEQFF. The CDR3 nucleotides are TGTGCCAGCAGCTTAGCGCTCAGCGGAGAGCAGTTCTTC.

V and J are TRBV5-6 and TRBJ2-1; 12 bases match TRBD2. With 4 bases clipped from V and 1 base from J, the junction kept 9 bases outside the gene matches. The germline gives CDR1 SGHDT, CDR2 YYEEEE. The CDR3 totals 18 residues. CDR3 DNA sequence: TGTGCCAGCAGCCGTAGGACTAGCGGGATTGGGTCCTACAATGAGCAGTTCTTC. Residues: CASSRRTSGIGSYNEQFF.

V usage is TRBV7-9 and J usage is TRBJ2-7; 7 bases are a match to TRBD1. The CDR3 consists of 14 residues. J lost 1 base, V lost 6 bases, and 6 bases had no gene match. Germline V lookup: CDR1 SEHNR, CDR2 FQNEAQ (reference sequence). CDR3 sequence (DNA): TGTGCCAGCAGGTATCGACAGGGATCCTACGAGCAGTACTTC. Translated: CASRYRQGSYEQYF.

This chain joins TRBV19 and TRBJ2-5; 8 bases agree with TRBD1. The length of the CDR3 is 13 residues. CDR1 is LNHDA and CDR2 is SQIVND in the germline V gene (reference sequence). Trimming cost V 7 bases and J 5 bases; bases outside gene matches: 6. The CDR3 DNA reads as TGTGCCAGTACCTACAGGGGGACGGAGACCCAGTACTTC. Protein product: CASTYRGTETQYF.

The CDR3 DNA is TGTGCCAGTAGTATCTCGAGTACAGGGTATTCGACAGATACGCAGTATTTT. This codes for CASSISSTGYSTDTQYF. The genes are TRBV19 and TRBJ2-3; D perhaps matches TRBD1 (6 bases). With 3 bases removed from V and 3 bases from J, the gap between germline ends came to 19 bases. This CDR3 is built from 17 residues. Looked up from germline, CDR1 is LNHDA and CDR2 is SQIVND (reference sequence).

The chain carries TRBV9 and TRBJ1-2; tentatively, D is TRBD1 (6 bases). The germline V and J ends were trimmed by 0 bases and 8 bases, with 14 bases remaining between them. The CDR3 is 14 residues long. Germline loops: CDR1 SGDLS, CDR2 YYNGEE. This chain's CDR3 is CASSVGERGVGYTF. CDR3 nucleotides: TGTGCCAGCAGCGTAGGGGAAAGGGGGGTCGGCTACACCTTC. Variable domain in full (rest from reference TRBV9 and TRBJ1-2): DSGVTQTPKHLITATGQRVTLRCSPRSGDLSVYWYQQSLDQGLQFLIQYYNGEERAKGNILERFSAQQFPDLHSELNLSSLELGDSALYFCASSVGERGVGYTFGSGTRLTVV.

The chain couples TRBV5-4 to TRBJ2-7; D could derive from TRBD1 or TRBD2 (6 bases each). With 0 bases removed from V and 7 bases from J, the gap between germline ends came to 17 bases. CDR3 size: 15 residues. Germline-derived CDR1 and CDR2 are SGHNT and YYREEE (reference sequence). CDR3 DNA sequence: TGTGCCAGCAGCTTGGGCGGAGGGGGGTATGCGGAGCAGTACTTC. Translated, it gives CASSLGGGGYAEQYF.

The V gene is TRBV2, the J gene TRBJ2-1; D might be TRBD2 (6 bases). Trimming took 4 bases from V and 3 from J, leaving 16 bases between them. Germline V gene data show CDR1 as SNHLY and CDR2 as FYNNEI. The CDR3 has 16 amino acids. The CDR3 DNA sequence: TGTGCCAGCAGTGTCAGAGCGGGCCCGGTCTACAATGAGCAGTTCTTC. Protein sequence: CASSVRAGPVYNEQFF.

The chain links TRBV7-9 to TRBJ2-7; D might be TRBD1 (5 bases). The ends were cut back, 3 bases at V and 1 base at J, with 10 bases in the middle. The V gene's germline CDR1 is SEHNR and CDR2 FQNEAQ (reference sequence). The CDR3 contains 14 residues. The CDR3 region is CASSLTRESYEQYF. The CDR3 nucleotides read TGTGCCAGCAGCTTGACCAGGGAATCCTACGAGCAGTACTTC. Full variable domain (missing parts from reference TRBV7-9 and TRBJ2-7): DTGVSQNPRHKITKRGQNVTFRCDPISEHNRLYWYRQTLGQGPEFLTYFQNEAQLEKSRLLSDRFSAERPKGSFSTLEIQRTEQGDSAMYLCASSLTRESYEQYFGPGTRLTVT.

V is TRBV28 and J is TRBJ2-1, with 15 bases identical to TRBD2. The CDR3 sequence is 13 residues long. The V gene end was trimmed by 9 bases and the J gene end by 7 bases; junction bases not matched to a gene: 1. Germline lookup yields CDR1 MDHEN and CDR2 SYDVKM. The CDR3 protein is CASGTSGRNEQFF. The CDR3 DNA reads TGTGCCAGTGGGACTAGCGGGAGGAATGAGCAGTTCTTC.

Written as DNA, the CDR3 is TGTGCCAGCAGTTTTGCTCTATTAGCGGGAGGGCCGGAGGAGGAGCAGTACTTC. This encodes CASSFALLAGGPEEEQYF. The J gene is TRBJ2-7, the V gene TRBV28, with 11 positions matching TRBD2. The CDR3 has 18 residues. Germline CDR1 MDHEN, CDR2 SYDVKM. V shed 3 bases, J shed 7 bases, and the junction held 17 bases outside the gene matches.

The rearrangement joins TRBV11-2 to TRBJ2-3, with D maybe TRBD2 (6 bases). The V gene lost 3 bases and the J gene lost 8 bases, with 12 bases spanning the gap. The CDR3 consists of 13 residues. CDR1 and CDR2 (germline): SGHAT, FQNNGV. The CDR3 DNA is TGTGCCAGCAGCTTTTCGGGAGCCAGTACGCAGTATTTT. It specifies CASSFSGASTQYF. Looking up the rest from reference TRBV11-2 and TRBJ2-3 gives the full variable domain: EAGVAQSPRYKIIEKRQSVAFWCNPISGHATLYWYQQILGQGPKLLIQFQNNGVVDDSQLPKDRFSAERLKGVDSTLKIQPAKLEDSAVYLCASSFSGASTQYFGPGTRLTVL.